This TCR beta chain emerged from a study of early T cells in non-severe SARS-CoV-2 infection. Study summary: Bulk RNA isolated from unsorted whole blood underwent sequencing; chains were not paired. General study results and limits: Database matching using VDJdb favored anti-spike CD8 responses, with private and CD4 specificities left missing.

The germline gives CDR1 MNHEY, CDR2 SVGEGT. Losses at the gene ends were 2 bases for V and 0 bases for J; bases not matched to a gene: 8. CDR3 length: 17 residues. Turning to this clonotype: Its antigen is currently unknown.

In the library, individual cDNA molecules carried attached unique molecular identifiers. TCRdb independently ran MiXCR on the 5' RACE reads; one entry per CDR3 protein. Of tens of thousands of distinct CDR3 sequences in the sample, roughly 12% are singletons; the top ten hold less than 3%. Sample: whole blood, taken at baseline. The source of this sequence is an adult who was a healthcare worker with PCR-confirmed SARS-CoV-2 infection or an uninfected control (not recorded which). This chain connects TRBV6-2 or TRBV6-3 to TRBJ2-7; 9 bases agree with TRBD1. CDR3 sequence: CASSYIQGQGNSYEQYF. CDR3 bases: TGTGCCAGCAGTTACATCCAAGGACAGGGGAACTCCTACGAGCAGTACTTC.